This is a list of T cell receptor beta chains from one sample in a study of technical replicates of blood from four donors. Profiling relied on immunoSEQ multiplex PCR, and the TCRdb table lists in-frame clones only, not all of them. The table shows about 83,000 clones, with just over 90% occurring only once. The sequenced sample consisted of T cells isolated from PBMCs. The receptors originated from a human donor in good health. The CDR3 runs from the conserved cysteine through the conserved F or W.

j_call v_call cdr3_aa
TRBJ2-1 TRBV11-3 CASSLEGPGLAGSEQFF
TRBJ1-1 TRBV25-1 CASSVTVNTEAFF
TRBJ1-3 TRBV19 CASSPSSGNTIYF
TRBJ1-5 TRBV7-8 CASSLNRVFPINQPQHF
TRBJ2-7 TRBV5-1 CASSSDRGPYEQYF
TRBJ2-5 TRBV6-5 CASSYSSMYQETQYF
TRBJ2-1 TRBV4-1 CASSPVGGGTVNEQFF
TRBJ1-1 TRBV27 CASRAGAGGATEAFF
TRBJ2-2 TRBV25-1 CASSGSSTSPSDTGELFF
TRBJ1-1 TRBV9 CASSVATREANTEAFF
TRBJ2-7 TRBV2 CASTRDTYEQYF
TRBJ1-1 TRBV5-1 CASSLVVQPTEAFF
TRBJ1-4 TRBV10-3 CATRGTGGSTEKLFF
TRBJ2-7 TRBV6-5 CAAGARSEQYF
TRBJ2-2 TRBV5-1 CASRHDRDRNTGELFF
TRBJ2-1 TRBV27 CASSPEERELGDEQFF
TRBJ2-1 TRBV11-2 CASSLVGGGNNEQFF
TRBJ2-1 TRBV5-1 CASSFSVTPYNEQFF
TRBJ2-1 TRBV5-6 CASSLSYGGRTYNEQFF
TRBJ2-5 TRBV7-9 CASSLTVETQYF
TRBJ2-7 TRBV6-6 CASSYGTSGEQYF
TRBJ1-2 TRBV7-2 CASSLSREVYGYTF
TRBJ2-1 TRBV19 CASSIGGSGDQFF
TRBJ2-1 TRBV4-1 CASTGTSGANEQFF
TRBJ2-5 TRBV12-5 CASGKTSFGETQYF
TRBJ2-7 TRBV5-1 CASSLGQGFAYEQYF
TRBJ1-1 TRBV6-5 CASSYPGGTEAFF
TRBJ2-7 TRBV21-1 CASSIWRAGDREQYF
TRBJ2-3 TRBV2 CASRARVAGGNTDTQYF
TRBJ1-2 TRBV6-1 CASQRTGMNYGYTF
TRBJ1-1 TRBV4-1 CASSQGPGNRNTEAFF
TRBJ1-1 TRBV6-5 CASSYGPGLAEAFF
TRBJ2-5 TRBV28 CASSRTGAQYF
TRBJ1-1 TRBV7-2 CASSLHDRAATEAFF
TRBJ2-7 TRBV28 CASSSGGKSFYEQYF
TRBJ1-3 TRBV29-1 CSVEAGGANRNTIYF
TRBJ1-3 TRBV4-1 CASSQDQMTAGNTIYF
TRBJ2-7 TRBV11-2 CASSSGQHYEQYF
TRBJ1-1 TRBV5-8 CASSEPGQSNTEAFF
TRBJ2-1 TRBV5-4 CASSLGTSGTNEQFF
TRBJ2-7 TRBV4-1 CASSPFTGPYEQYF
TRBJ2-1 TRBV12-5 CASGQSLRASGGYNEQFF
TRBJ1-5 TRBV4-1 CASSQDKTGGYQPQHF
TRBJ2-7 TRBV14 CASSQEFVAGLRYEQYF
TRBJ1-6 TRBV30 CAWQPGQPNSPLHF
TRBJ1-1 TRBV10-3 CAISESVRTGGSGTEAFF
TRBJ2-7 TRBV6-5 CASSKGTSGSYEQYF
TRBJ1-3 TRBV27 CASSFSHVSGNTIYF
TRBJ2-7 TRBV13 CASSLGTAMYEQYF
TRBJ2-3 TRBV9 CASQAGGGRAFDTQYF
TRBJ2-3 TRBV14 CASSQVTGATDTQYF
TRBJ2-7 TRBV7-9 CASSSPTGGAATYYEQYF
TRBJ2-1 TRBV9 CASSVFGLDYNEQFF